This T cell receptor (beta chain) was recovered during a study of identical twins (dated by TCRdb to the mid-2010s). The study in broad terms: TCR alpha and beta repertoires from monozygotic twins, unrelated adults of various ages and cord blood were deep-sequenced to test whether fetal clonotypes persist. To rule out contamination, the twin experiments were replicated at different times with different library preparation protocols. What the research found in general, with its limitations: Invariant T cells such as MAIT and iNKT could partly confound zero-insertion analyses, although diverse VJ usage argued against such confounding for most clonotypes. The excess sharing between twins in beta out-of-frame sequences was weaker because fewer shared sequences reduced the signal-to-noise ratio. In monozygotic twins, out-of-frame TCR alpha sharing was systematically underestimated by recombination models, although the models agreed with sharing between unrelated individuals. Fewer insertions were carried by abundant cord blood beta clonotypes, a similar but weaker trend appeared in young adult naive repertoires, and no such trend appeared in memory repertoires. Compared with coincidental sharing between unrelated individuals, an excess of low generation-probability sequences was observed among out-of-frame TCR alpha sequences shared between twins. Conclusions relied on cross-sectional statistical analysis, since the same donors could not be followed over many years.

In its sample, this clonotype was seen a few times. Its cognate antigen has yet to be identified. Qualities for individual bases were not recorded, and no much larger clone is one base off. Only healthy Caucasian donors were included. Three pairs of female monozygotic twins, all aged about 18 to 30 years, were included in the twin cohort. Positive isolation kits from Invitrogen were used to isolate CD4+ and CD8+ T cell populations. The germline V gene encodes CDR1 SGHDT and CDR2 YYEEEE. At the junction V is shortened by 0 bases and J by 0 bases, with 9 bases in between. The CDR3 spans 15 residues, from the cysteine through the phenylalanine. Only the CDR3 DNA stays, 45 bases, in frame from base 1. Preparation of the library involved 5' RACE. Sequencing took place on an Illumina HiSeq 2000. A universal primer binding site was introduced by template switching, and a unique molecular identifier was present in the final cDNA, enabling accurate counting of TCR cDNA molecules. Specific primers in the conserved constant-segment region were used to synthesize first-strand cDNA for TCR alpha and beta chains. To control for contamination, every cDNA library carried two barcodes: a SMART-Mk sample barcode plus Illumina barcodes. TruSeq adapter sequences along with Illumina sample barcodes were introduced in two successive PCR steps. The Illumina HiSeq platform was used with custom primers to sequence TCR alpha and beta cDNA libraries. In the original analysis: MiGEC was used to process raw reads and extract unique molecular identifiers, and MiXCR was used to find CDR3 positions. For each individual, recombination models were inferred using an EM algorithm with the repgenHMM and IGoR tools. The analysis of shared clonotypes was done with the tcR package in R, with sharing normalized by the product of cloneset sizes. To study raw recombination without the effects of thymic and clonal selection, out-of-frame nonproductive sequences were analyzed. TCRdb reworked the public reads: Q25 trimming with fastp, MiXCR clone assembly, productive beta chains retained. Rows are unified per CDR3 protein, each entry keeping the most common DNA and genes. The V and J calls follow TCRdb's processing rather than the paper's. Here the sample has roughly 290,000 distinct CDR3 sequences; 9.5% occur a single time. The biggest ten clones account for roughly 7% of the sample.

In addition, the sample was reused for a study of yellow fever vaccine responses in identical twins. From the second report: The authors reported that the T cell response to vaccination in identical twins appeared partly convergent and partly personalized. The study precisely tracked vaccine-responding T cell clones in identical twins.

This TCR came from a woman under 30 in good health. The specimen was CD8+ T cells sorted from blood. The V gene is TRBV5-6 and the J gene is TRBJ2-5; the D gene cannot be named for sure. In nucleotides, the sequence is TGTGCCAGCAGCTTGGCCCCGGACCACCAAGAGACCCAGTACTTC. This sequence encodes CASSLAPDHQETQYF.